These 27 T cell receptor beta chains were sequenced from one sample in a study of CD8+ T cells in alopecia areata. Treatment here: oral pan-JAK inhibitor, 5-10 mg twice daily. cDNA serving as the sequencing template came from extracted, reverse transcribed RNA. TCRdb's copy holds only in-frame clones and misses some; the assay was immunoSEQ multiplex PCR. The table lists under 150,000 clones, roughly 56% of them singletons. The material was CD4+ T cells sorted from blood, obtained at week 24, from a patient treated with tofacitinib. The receptors here all came from a human donor with alopecia areata.

DNA for the CDR3: TGCGCCAGCAGCCAAGGACTAGCGGGCACAGATACGCAGTATTTT. It translates to CASSQGLAGTDTQYF. The chain couples TRBV4-3 to TRBJ2-3, with 9 nucleotides matching TRBD2. The CDR3 extends over 15 amino acids. After removal of 1 base from V and 1 base from J, the junction contained 0 bases not matched to a gene. The germline CDR1 and CDR2 sequences are LGHNA and YSLEER.

The chain recombines TRBV19 with TRBJ2-1; 8 bases fit TRBD2. This CDR3 has 17 amino acids. Germline CDR1 is LNHDA and CDR2 is SQIVND (reference sequence). Losses at the gene ends were 0 bases for V and 0 bases for J; bases not matched to a gene: 4. This CDR3 reads CASSIEAGGLSYNEQFF. Written as DNA, the CDR3 is TGTGCCAGTAGTATAGAGGCGGGGGGCCTCTCCTACAATGAGCAGTTCTTC.

The V gene is TRBV7-9, the J gene TRBJ1-2, with D unresolved. Trimming took off 3 bases at V and 4 bases at J, with 12 bases between the two ends. Germline V lookup: CDR1 SEHNR, CDR2 FQNEAQ (reference sequence). The CDR3 loop spans 14 amino acids. CDR3 amino acids: CASSFPQASYGYTF. CDR3 sequence (DNA): TGTGCCAGCAGCTTCCCGCAGGCTAGCTATGGCTACACCTTC.

This clone was observed a few times. J is TRBJ2-7 and V is TRBV20-1; D is unclear. The CDR3 length is 11 residues. V was pared by 5 bases and J by 4 bases, with 9 bases between. Germline CDR1 is DFQATT and CDR2 is SNEGSKA (reference sequence). CDR3 loop: CSAATAYEQYF. For the CDR3, the DNA is TGCAGTGCTGCTACAGCTTACGAGCAGTACTTC.

This clone appeared a few times. The chain employs TRBV10-3 and TRBJ1-3; D is unresolved. Germline assignment: CDR1 ENHRY and CDR2 SYGVKD. Trimming removed 6 bases from V and 0 bases from J, with 21 bases in between. This CDR3 has 18 amino acids. CDR3 protein: CAIRNVMFNKISGNTIYF. CDR3 nucleotide sequence: TGTGCCATCAGGAATGTCATGTTTAACAAAATCTCTGGAAACACCATATATTTT.

This clone was counted a few times. This sequence joins TRBV5-1 and TRBJ2-2; the D gene is possibly TRBD1 (6 bases). V dropped 3 bases and J dropped 1 base, with 22 bases sitting between them. CDR1 is SGHRS, CDR2 YFSETQ, per germline. This CDR3 is built from 19 residues. CDR3 sequence reads: CASSSFFKQGSKNTGELFF. In nucleotides, the CDR3 is TGCGCCAGCAGCTCCTTCTTCAAACAGGGTTCCAAGAACACCGGGGAGCTGTTTTTT.

This chain links TRBV30 with TRBJ2-1; maybe TRBD2 (6 bases). Germline V gives CDR1 GTSNPN, CDR2 SVGIG (reference sequence). The germline V and J ends were trimmed by 0 bases and 7 bases, with 10 bases remaining between them. The CDR3 has 13 residues. The chain's CDR3 is CAWSVGGGNEQFF. The DNA of the CDR3 is TGTGCCTGGAGTGTCGGTGGGGGGAATGAGCAGTTCTTC.

V and J are TRBV15 and TRBJ2-5; TRBD1 might be the D (6 bases). CDR3 length equals 13 residues. The ends were cut back, 10 bases at V and 0 bases at J, with 12 bases in the middle. Germline CDR1 and CDR2: LNHNV and YYDKDF (reference sequence). Here the CDR3 reads CAISDRNQETQYF. The CDR3 nucleotides are TGTGCCATCTCAGACAGGAACCAAGAGACCCAGTACTTC.

A few counts support this clone. DNA of the CDR3: TGTGCCAGCAGCAAGGGACTAGCGAGGGAGACCCAGTACTTC. It encodes CASSKGLARETQYF. The chain is built from TRBV5-5 and TRBJ2-5; 10 bases align to TRBD2. V gave up 4 bases and J gave up 5 bases; unmatched junction bases: 5. CDR1 is SGHKS and CDR2 is YYEKEE in the germline V gene (reference sequence). The CDR3 is made up of 14 amino acids. The whole variable domain, filled in from reference TRBV5-5 and TRBJ2-5, reads DAGVTQSPTHLIKTRGQQVTLRCSPISGHKSVSWYQQVLGQGPQFIFQYYEKEERGRGNFPDRFSARQFPNYSSELNVNALLLGDSALYLCASSKGLARETQYFGPGTRLLVL.

The chain carries TRBV30 and TRBJ2-5; 14 nucleotides match TRBD2. CDR1 is GTSNPN, CDR2 SVGIG, per germline (reference sequence). The CDR3 runs 16 residues. With 1 base clipped from V and 4 bases from J, the junction kept 5 bases outside the gene matches. This CDR3 reads CAWSAGLAGGGETQYF. CDR3 DNA: TGTGCCTGGAGTGCCGGACTAGCGGGGGGAGGAGAGACCCAGTACTTC.

The chain is built from TRBV4-1 and TRBJ2-1; D is possibly TRBD2 (5 bases). CDR3 length: 16 residues. Trimming left V 3 bases short and J 12 bases short, with 24 bases between. CDR1 is MGHRA, CDR2 YSYEKL, per germline. CDR3 coding DNA: TGCGCCAGCAGCCAGCTCTCGCTCCCGAGGGCCACCCCGCAGTTCTTC. Amino acid sequence: CASSQLSLPRATPQFF.

The rearrangement uses TRBV29-1 and TRBJ1-2; D is unresolved. The length of the CDR3 is 11 residues. Germline loops: CDR1 SQVTM, CDR2 ANQGSEA. V gave up 0 bases and J gave up 9 bases, with 8 bases separating them. CDR3 sequence: CSVEEVWSYTF. Here the CDR3 DNA reads TGCAGCGTTGAAGAGGTCTGGAGCTACACCTTC. Using reference TRBV29-1 and TRBJ1-2 for the parts outside the CDR3, the full variable domain is SAVISQKPSRDICQRGTSLTIQCQVDSQVTMMFWYRQQPGQSLTLIATANQGSEATYESGFVIDKFPISRPNLTFSTLTVSNMSPEDSSIYLCSVEEVWSYTFGSGTRLTVV.

The V and J genes are TRBV25-1 and TRBJ2-5, with TRBD2 matching 7 bases. Per the germline V gene, CDR1 is MGHDK and CDR2 is SYGVNS. The CDR3 totals 13 residues. After removal of 4 bases from V and 3 bases from J, the junction contained 2 bases not matched to a gene. The CDR3 reads CASSASGKETQYF. In nucleotides, the CDR3 is TGTGCCAGCAGTGCTAGCGGCAAAGAGACCCAGTACTTC.

The V gene is TRBV4-2, the J gene TRBJ1-5; TRBD1 matches 7 bases. V shed 2 bases, J shed 3 bases, and the junction held 7 bases outside the gene matches. The CDR3 spans 16 residues. Germline-derived CDR1 and CDR2 are LGHNA and YNFKEQ. This chain's CDR3 is CASSQSAGQINQPQHF. The CDR3 region has the DNA TGTGCCAGCAGCCAAAGTGCGGGACAGATCAATCAGCCCCAGCATTTT.

The chain has TRBV7-2 and TRBJ2-3; D remains ambiguous. The CDR3 has 15 amino acids. With 1 base removed from V and 1 base from J, the gap between germline ends came to 9 bases. Germline loops: CDR1 SGHTA, CDR2 FQGNSA. The CDR3 nucleotides read TGTGCCAGCAGCTTAGAGCTAATAGGCACAGATACGCAGTATTTT. Translating gives CASSLELIGTDTQYF.

The rearrangement joins TRBV7-9 to TRBJ2-5; possible D gene TRBD2, 6 bases. Germline assignment: CDR1 SEHNR and CDR2 FQNEAQ (reference sequence). This CDR3 comprises 15 residues. V was pared by 4 bases and J by 5 bases, with 17 bases between. DNA of the CDR3: TGTGCCAGCAGCTCTCATGTGGGGGGATCGGAGACCCAGTACTTC. Encoded protein: CASSSHVGGSETQYF.

The chain has TRBV30 and TRBJ1-1; 8 nucleotides align to TRBD1. V trimming: 2 bases; J trimming: 4 bases; junction bases outside the gene matches: 6. The CDR3 consists of 14 residues. Germline V CDR1 and CDR2: GTSNPN, SVGIG (reference sequence). The CDR3 sequence is CAWSSDRGGTEAFF. The CDR3 DNA follows: TGTGCCTGGAGTAGCGACAGGGGTGGCACTGAAGCTTTCTTT.

Notes on this clone: Distinct nucleotide sequences in the sample also encode this CDR3. The chain links TRBV7-9 to TRBJ1-2; no reliable D call. Trimming removed 1 base at V and 4 bases at J, with 13 bases between. CDR1 SEHNR and CDR2 FQNEAQ come from the germline V gene (reference sequence). This CDR3 spans 15 amino acids. The CDR3 reads CASSLGSAGFYGYTF. For the CDR3, the DNA is TGTGCCAGCAGCTTAGGTAGCGCGGGATTCTATGGCTACACCTTC.

The V call is TRBV2, the J call TRBJ1-5; TRBD1 aligns across 7 bases. This CDR3 is 14 amino acids long. CDR1 is SNHLY and CDR2 is FYNNEI in the germline V gene. The junction had 5 bases not matched to a gene; V was cut back by 3 bases and J by 6 bases. CDR3 loop: CASSEQGEGQPQHF. The CDR3 nucleotides read TGTGCCAGCAGTGAGCAGGGGGAGGGTCAGCCCCAGCATTTT.

CDR3 in amino acids: CAWREVRLPDTQYF. Written as DNA, the CDR3 is TGTGCCTGGAGGGAAGTTCGTCTCCCAGATACGCAGTATTTT. The rearrangement links TRBV30 to TRBJ2-3; D unclear. CDR3 size: 14 residues. With 3 bases removed from V and 4 bases from J, the gap between germline ends came to 14 bases. Germline lookup yields CDR1 GTSNPN and CDR2 SVGIG (reference sequence).

The chain has TRBV7-9 and TRBJ2-7; D gene uncertain. This CDR3 has 12 amino acids. Germline CDR1 and CDR2: SEHNR and FQNEAQ (reference sequence). V was cut by 7 bases and J by 2 bases, with 9 bases left in between. DNA of the CDR3: TGTGCCAGCACCCCCTCAGCCTACGAGCAGTACTTC. As protein: CASTPSAYEQYF.

The chain combines TRBV2 with TRBJ1-5; D gene uncertain. From germline, CDR1 is SNHLY and CDR2 FYNNEI. The CDR3 is 15 amino acids. The V end lost 5 bases, the J end lost 4 bases, and 15 bases lay between the germline ends. The DNA for the CDR3 is TGTGCCAGCAGTCCGGGCCCCAGTCCGAATCAGCCCCAGCATTTT. Protein: CASSPGPSPNQPQHF. Complete variable domain (other parts from reference TRBV2 and TRBJ1-5): EPEVTQTPSHQVTQMGQEVILRCVPISNHLYFYWYRQILGQKVEFLVSFYNNEISEKSEIFDDQFSVERPDGSNFTLKIRSTKLEDSAMYFCASSPGPSPNQPQHFGDGTRLSIL.

J is TRBJ2-2 and V is TRBV30; D may be TRBD2 (6 bases). Germline assignment: CDR1 GTSNPN and CDR2 SVGIG (reference sequence). Between the trimmed V and J ends, which lost 3 bases and 7 bases, there was a span of 15 bases. The CDR3 extends over 14 amino acids. The DNA for the CDR3 is TGTGCCTGGAGGGAACTAGCTTTCGACGGGGAGCTGTTTTTT. Amino acid sequence: CAWRELAFDGELFF.

This chain connects TRBV4-3 to TRBJ1-1; D is possibly TRBD1 (5 bases). The CDR3 consists of 15 residues. V lost 0 bases and J lost 5, with 13 bases in between. Germline V gene sequence: CDR1 LGHNA, CDR2 YSLEER. The CDR3 protein is CASSQDARGRTEAFF. The CDR3 coding sequence is TGCGCCAGCAGCCAAGATGCAAGGGGAAGGACTGAAGCTTTCTTT.

The chain employs TRBV4-1 and TRBJ1-3; 9 positions match TRBD1. From germline, CDR1 is MGHRA and CDR2 YSYEKL. The CDR3 loop spans 16 amino acids. The V gene end was trimmed by 1 base and the J gene end by 3 bases; junction bases not matched to a gene: 4. The CDR3 DNA reads as TGCGCCAGCAGCCAAGGGGGACAGGGTTATGGAAACACCATATATTTT. Amino acids: CASSQGGQGYGNTIYF.

This clone was picked up a small number of times. The chain joins TRBV7-9 to TRBJ1-2, with D unresolved. Germline assignment: CDR1 SEHNR and CDR2 FQNEAQ (reference sequence). Trimming left V 0 bases short and J 2 bases short, with 4 bases between. There are 13 residues in the CDR3. CDR3 nucleotide sequence: TGTGCCAGCAGCTTAGCCGGAAACTATGGCTACACCTTC. It translates to CASSLAGNYGYTF.

This clone was seen a few times. The chain uses TRBV29-1 and TRBJ1-1; TRBD1 agrees at 9 bases. CDR3 length: 13 amino acids. The J segment lost 3 bases and the V segment lost 7 bases, leaving 6 bases of the junction unmatched. CDR1 is SQVTM and CDR2 is ANQGSEA in the germline V gene. CDR3 sequence reads: CSALQGAYTEAFF. The CDR3 DNA sequence: TGCAGCGCCCTACAGGGGGCGTACACTGAAGCTTTCTTT.